The clone carrying this T cell receptor beta chain was recorded a few times. Its antigen is undetermined. This sample stems from a study of beta chain features in type 1 diabetes. The whole isolated RNA underwent reverse transcription, so sequencing captured expressed TCRB transcripts. Profiled with immunoSEQ multiplex PCR; TCRdb holds only in-frame clones, not every one. In the table there are roughly 340,000 clones, roughly 14% of which are singletons. The germline V gene has CDR1 MNHNS and CDR2 SASEGT. The CDR3 has 11 residues. Trimming took off 3 bases at V and 7 bases at J, with 4 bases between the two ends. Study conclusions and caveats: There was a moderate but significant shortening of TCRB CDR3s in all four CD4+ subsets of Type 1 diabetes patients.

This TCR was sampled from a woman aged 18 to 35 with type 1 diabetes. The V call is TRBV6-1, the J call TRBJ1-5; D is ambiguous. The material sequenced was naive CD4+ T cells from blood. The CDR3 protein is CASSDGQPQHF. The CDR3 DNA is TGTGCCAGCAGTGACGGGCAGCCCCAGCATTTT.